This TCR beta chain was profiled in a study of monozygotic twins with inflammatory bowel disease. From approximately 3.5 ug of total RNA, each TCR library was prepared. UMIs were attached via template switching, each with a 6-nucleotide sample barcode. Reprocessing the 5' RACE reads, TCRdb reports a single entry for every CDR3 protein and omits DNA. Here the sample table reports approximately 330,000 distinct CDR3 sequences. Germline V lookup: CDR1 DFQATT, CDR2 SNEGSKA (reference sequence). This CDR3 has 16 amino acids. Blood was collected, approximately 2.7 ml per donor. Turning to this clonotype: As yet, its antigen is unknown.

Broader study findings: A lone strong IBD-associated signal or clonotype found no support.

The sequenced material came from blood. The chain is built from TRBV20-1 and TRBJ2-7; TCRdb returns TRBD2, unconfirmable since there is no DNA. The sequence was collected from a human donor with ulcerative colitis or Crohn's disease, or a healthy co-twin of an affected twin (not recorded which). CDR3 residues: CSARDFAGGLVYEQYF.